The 20 T cell receptor beta chains below come from one sample, sequenced in a study of blood T cells in healthy people across ages. With a J-beta primer mix and a sample-barcoded 5' primer, a second PCR ran about 7 to 12 cycles. TCRdb redid the calling of the 5' RACE reads with MiXCR, one entry per CDR3 protein. The profile shows more than 650,000 distinct CDR3 sequences, roughly 20% of them singletons. Material: blood. These receptors were taken from a man aged 65 to 85 in good health.

The chain carries TRBV19 and TRBJ2-5; D is unclear. Near its end, the DNA agrees better with TRBJ2-1, so the J call may be wrong. Germline CDR1 LNHDA, CDR2 SQIVND (reference sequence). This CDR3 has 13 amino acids. CDR3 coding DNA: TGTGCCAGTAGTATGTTGGCTAGCAATGAGCAGTTCTTC. Translation: CASSMLASNEQFF.

Notes on this clonotype: This is likely a read error, given that the CDR3 carries no conserved phenylalanine or tryptophan at its end. The gene calls are TRBV6-5 and TRBJ2-5; TRBD2 matches 7 bases. The CDR3 spans 13 residues. J lost 6 bases, V lost 6 bases, and 7 bases had no gene match. Germline CDR1 MNHEY, CDR2 SVGAGI. The CDR3 region has the DNA TGTGCCAGCAGCGTCGGGAGGCTTAAGACCCAGTACCTC. Its translation: CASSVGRLKTQYL.

The chain combines TRBV11-3 with TRBJ2-3; D is possibly TRBD1 (5 bases). Trimming left V 3 bases short and J 1 base short, with 14 bases between. The CDR3 is made up of 16 amino acids. Germline CDR1 SGHNT, CDR2 YENEEA. Here the CDR3 reads CASSFLVGLGTDTQYF. CDR3 DNA: TGTGCCAGCAGCTTTTTAGTGGGGCTCGGCACAGATACGCAGTATTTT.

The chain combines TRBV5-5 with TRBJ2-1, with 13 bases aligning to TRBD2. The assigned J gene may be wrong: the sequence end matches TRBJ2-5 better. Germline lookup yields CDR1 SGHKS and CDR2 YYEKEE (reference sequence). CDR3 length equals 14 residues. In DNA form, the CDR3 reads TGTGCCAGCAGAGGGACTAGCGGGGAAGAGACCCAGTACTTC. Translation gives CASRGTSGEETQYF.

This clonotype has just a few counts. The chain recombines TRBV20-1 with TRBJ2-3; 10 bases are shared with TRBD2. CDR1 and CDR2 from the germline V gene are DFQATT and SNEGSKA (reference sequence). The V and J ends lost 1 base and 1 base, in that order; junction bases with no gene match: 5. The CDR3 length is 16 residues. In DNA, the CDR3 is TGCAGTGCTAGAGTTGCCACTAGCGGGGGCACAGATACGCAGTATTTT. Protein: CSARVATSGGTDTQYF.

This chain joins TRBV18 and TRBJ1-2; the D is unclear. V was pared by 0 bases and J by 7 bases, with 12 bases between. Per the germline V gene, CDR1 is KGHSH and CDR2 is LQKENI. CDR3 length: 14 residues. CDR3 loop: CASSPPGGFVGYTF. The CDR3 nucleotides are TGTGCCAGCTCACCACCGGGCGGCTTTGTTGGCTACACCTTC.

This clonotype has more than one count but fewer than ten. The chain recombines TRBV20-1 with TRBJ2-3; D assignment may be TRBD1 or TRBD2 (5 bases each). V dropped 6 bases and J dropped 4 bases, with 11 bases sitting between them. This CDR3 is built from 12 residues. The germline V gene encodes CDR1 DFQATT and CDR2 SNEGSKA (reference sequence). In DNA, the CDR3 is TGCAGTGCGTGGGGGAGTGCAGATACGCAGTATTTT. This gives the protein CSAWGSADTQYF.

This clonotype was observed a few times. V and J are TRBV4-2 and TRBJ2-5; weak D call: TRBD1 (6 bases). The J call may be mistaken, given a closer DNA end match to TRBJ2-1. Germline CDR1 and CDR2: LGHNA and YNFKEQ. The CDR3 consists of 19 residues. The CDR3 nucleotides read TGTGCCAGCAGCCAAGCTTTATCGGGTTGGGACAACAGCTACAATGAGCAGTTCTTC. It is translated as CASSQALSGWDNSYNEQFF.

This clonotype has only a few counts. The V and J genes are TRBV9 and TRBJ2-2; possibly TRBD2 for D (5 bases). This CDR3 region has 16 residues. Germline V gene lookup returns CDR1 SGDLS and CDR2 YYNGEE. V was pared by 0 bases and J by 0 bases, with 9 bases between. As DNA, the CDR3 is TGTGCCAGCAGCGTAGGGGTAGCGTCGAACACCGGGGAGCTGTTTTTT. Translation gives CASSVGVASNTGELFF.

The gene calls are TRBV20-1 and TRBJ2-3, with no clear D. This CDR3 has 15 amino acids. V was cut by 6 bases and J by 0 bases, with 16 bases left in between. Germline lookup yields CDR1 DFQATT and CDR2 SNEGSKA (reference sequence). CDR3 sequence (DNA): TGCAGTGCAACGGACCGTTCGACTAGCACAGATACGCAGTATTTT. It specifies CSATDRSTSTDTQYF.

The sample holds a few counts of this clonotype. The rearrangement joins TRBV5-1 to TRBJ1-4, with 7 bases matching TRBD1. Germline V lookup: CDR1 SGHRS, CDR2 YFSETQ. The CDR3 has 15 amino acids. V shed 2 bases and J 4 bases; nucleotides not matched to a gene: 5. The CDR3 coding sequence is TGCGCCAGCAGCTTCCGGGACAGCTATAATGAAAAACTGTTTTTT. This codes for CASSFRDSYNEKLFF.

A few counts support this clonotype. This chain links TRBV11-2 with TRBJ2-1; 7 nucleotides match TRBD2. The germline V gene has CDR1 SGHAT and CDR2 FQNNGV. The length of the CDR3 is 15 residues. V shed 5 bases, J shed 6 bases, and the junction held 10 bases outside the gene matches. The CDR3 sequence: CASSLSGPDTNEQFF. The CDR3 DNA sequence: TGTGCCAGCAGCCTTAGCGGGCCTGATACCAATGAGCAGTTCTTC.

This clonotype was observed a handful of times. The CDR3 here is CASSEWLLNTDTQYF. As DNA, the CDR3 is TGTGCCAGCAGTGAATGGCTTCTCAACACAGATACGCAGTATTTT. J is TRBJ2-3 and V is TRBV6-1; D gene ambiguous. V lost 2 bases and J lost 2, with 11 bases in between. The CDR3 is 15 residues long. Germline V gene lookup returns CDR1 MNHNS and CDR2 SASEGT.

This clonotype was observed a handful of times. The chain links TRBV12-3 or TRBV12-4 to TRBJ2-3, with 8 bases identical to TRBD2. The V segment lost 3 bases and the J segment 2 bases; nucleotides outside the gene matches: 10. The CDR3 contains 17 residues. CDR3 protein: CASSFGAAGGHTDTQYF. DNA for the CDR3: TGTGCCAGCAGTTTCGGGGCGGCGGGGGGACACACAGATACGCAGTATTTT.

This clonotype was observed many times. V and J are TRBV7-2 and TRBJ2-3, with unresolved D. V shed 3 bases and J shed 0 bases, with 4 bases lying between them. This CDR3 contains 13 residues. The germline gives CDR1 SGHTA, CDR2 FQGNSA. CDR3 sequence (DNA): TGTGCCAGCAGCTTTGAGAGCACAGATACGCAGTATTTT. Translated, it gives CASSFESTDTQYF.

This clonotype has more than one count but fewer than ten. This chain links TRBV4-2 with TRBJ1-2, with D hard to call. The CDR3 has 13 residues. The V end lost 0 bases, the J end lost 5 bases, and 7 bases lay between the germline ends. Germline values: CDR1 LGHNA, CDR2 YNFKEQ. CDR3 amino acids: CASSQEKGYGYTF. The CDR3 DNA reads as TGTGCCAGCAGCCAAGAGAAAGGGTATGGCTACACCTTC.

The chain carries TRBV24-1 and TRBJ2-3; no firm D call. V was trimmed by 5 bases and J by 5 bases, leaving 4 bases between them. The V gene's germline CDR1 is KGHDR and CDR2 SFDVKD. CDR3 length equals 11 residues. The CDR3 sequence is CATSVGDTQYF. In DNA, the CDR3 is TGTGCCACCAGTGTGGGAGATACGCAGTATTTT.

The rearrangement uses TRBV7-2 and TRBJ1-2; 8 bases align to TRBD1. Per germline, CDR1 SGHTA and CDR2 FQGNSA. There are 13 residues in the CDR3. V dropped 5 bases and J dropped 8; count of bases not matched to a gene: 7. CDR3 sequence reads: CASSIWDRTGYTF. In nucleotides, the CDR3 is TGTGCCAGCAGCATATGGGACAGGACCGGCTACACCTTC.

This clonotype showed up just a few times. V and J are TRBV12-3 or TRBV12-4 and TRBJ1-6, with 8 bases matching TRBD1. CDR3 length equals 14 residues. With V trimmed by 6 bases and J by 7 bases, 5 bases remained unmatched. CDR3 sequence (DNA): TGTGCCAGCAGGAAAAGACAGGGGAATTCACCCCTCCACTTT. Translated: CASRKRQGNSPLHF.

This chain links TRBV7-8 with TRBJ2-1, with 9 bases identical to TRBD2. Germline V gives CDR1 SGHVS, CDR2 FQNEAQ. Trimming cost V 2 bases and J 7 bases; bases outside gene matches: 6. The CDR3 covers 15 residues. CDR3 region: CASSLSSGIVNEQFF. The CDR3 nucleotides are TGTGCCAGCAGCTTATCTAGCGGGATTGTAAATGAGCAGTTCTTC.